These T cell receptor beta chains were read from a single sample in a study of T cell responses to AZD1222 COVID-19 vaccine. The assay was immunoSEQ multiplex PCR, and TCRdb's table has in-frame clones only and misses some. This sample has under 130,000 clones, with roughly 85% found just once. This sample comprised peripheral blood, obtained 28 days after the second AZD1222 dose. These receptors came from an adult who received the AZD1222 COVID-19 vaccine. Each CDR3 is given with its conserved first and last residue. The D gene is left open where the match is weak. Not all rows give a size; the values are once, few, many and, for expanded clones, a class.

v_call: TRBV7-6; cdr3_length: 19; j_call: TRBJ2-1; clone_size: -; d_call: -; cdr3_aa: CASSLAGTVTFSSYNEQFF; cdr3_nt: TGTGCCAGCAGCTTAGCCGGGACTGTTACCTTTAGCTCCTACAATGAGCAGTTCTTC
v_call: TRBV18; cdr3_length: 17; j_call: TRBJ1-4; clone_size: -; d_call: -; cdr3_aa: CASSLTTGGATNEKLFF; cdr3_nt: TGTGCCAGCTCACTCACCACGGGGGGAGCAACTAATGAAAAACTGTTTTTT
v_call: TRBV6-2/TRBV6-3; cdr3_length: 17; j_call: TRBJ1-1; clone_size: -; d_call: -; cdr3_aa: CASSYSIGVRTNTEAFF; cdr3_nt: TGTGCCAGCAGTTACTCGATCGGGGTCCGAACGAACACTGAAGCTTTCTTT
v_call: TRBV5-6; cdr3_length: 13; j_call: TRBJ2-4; clone_size: -; d_call: TRBD2; cdr3_aa: CASSSGGENIQYF; cdr3_nt: TGTGCCAGCAGCTCCGGGGGGGAAAACATTCAGTACTTC
v_call: TRBV19; cdr3_length: 18; j_call: TRBJ2-3; clone_size: -; d_call: TRBD1; cdr3_aa: CASSIASGTGGLTDTQYF; cdr3_nt: TGTGCCAGTAGTATAGCCTCCGGGACAGGGGGTCTTACAGATACGCAGTATTTT
v_call: TRBV12-2; cdr3_length: 17; j_call: TRBJ1-2; clone_size: -; d_call: -; cdr3_aa: CASRLASTARSDYGYTF; cdr3_nt: TGTGCAAGTCGCTTAGCGAGCACAGCCCGGTCAGACTATGGCTACACCTTC
v_call: TRBV6-5; cdr3_length: 14; j_call: TRBJ1-4; clone_size: -; d_call: TRBD1; cdr3_aa: CASSLGQQNEKLFF; cdr3_nt: TGTGCCAGCAGTTTGGGACAGCAGAATGAAAAACTGTTTTTT
v_call: TRBV6-2/TRBV6-3; cdr3_length: 16; j_call: TRBJ1-1; clone_size: -; d_call: -; cdr3_aa: CASSYIGRDLNTEAFF; cdr3_nt: TGTGCCAGCAGTTACATAGGAAGAGACCTGAACACTGAAGCTTTCTTT
v_call: TRBV6-5; cdr3_length: 12; j_call: TRBJ1-1; clone_size: -; d_call: -; cdr3_aa: CASSYGGRVAFF; cdr3_nt: TGTGCCAGCAGTTACGGGGGCAGGGTAGCTTTCTTT
v_call: TRBV28; cdr3_length: 16; j_call: TRBJ1-2; clone_size: -; d_call: TRBD1; cdr3_aa: CASSFGTGDHGYGYTF; cdr3_nt: TGTGCCAGCAGTTTCGGGACAGGGGATCATGGTTATGGCTACACCTTC
v_call: TRBV18; cdr3_length: 17; j_call: TRBJ1-3; clone_size: -; d_call: -; cdr3_aa: CASSPRGQGTSGNTIYF; cdr3_nt: TGTGCCAGCTCACCACGGGGGCAGGGGACCTCTGGAAACACCATATATTTT
v_call: TRBV10-3; cdr3_length: 15; j_call: TRBJ1-5; clone_size: -; d_call: TRBD1; cdr3_aa: CATQLRDRGNQPQHF; cdr3_nt: TGTGCCACCCAGCTGCGGGACAGGGGCAATCAGCCCCAGCATTTT
v_call: TRBV9; cdr3_length: 15; j_call: TRBJ1-2; clone_size: -; d_call: -; cdr3_aa: CASSVGEGSNYGYTF; cdr3_nt: TGTGCCAGCAGCGTAGGGGAGGGATCTAACTATGGCTACACCTTC
v_call: TRBV19; cdr3_length: 17; j_call: TRBJ2-3; clone_size: once; d_call: -; cdr3_aa: CASSYGLVGGSTDTQYF; cdr3_nt: TGTGCCAGTAGTTACGGACTAGTTGGGGGCAGCACAGATACGCAGTATTTT
v_call: TRBV15; cdr3_length: 15; j_call: TRBJ2-5; clone_size: -; d_call: TRBD2; cdr3_aa: CATSRAGTSAETQYF; cdr3_nt: TGTGCCACCAGCAGAGCAGGGACTAGCGCCGAGACCCAGTACTTC
v_call: TRBV30; cdr3_length: 13; j_call: TRBJ1-2; clone_size: -; d_call: TRBD1; cdr3_aa: CASGLQGNYGYTF; cdr3_nt: TGTGCCTCTGGGCTACAGGGGAACTATGGCTACACCTTC
v_call: TRBV24-1; cdr3_length: 14; j_call: TRBJ2-3; clone_size: -; d_call: -; cdr3_aa: CATNTGYGTDTQYF; cdr3_nt: TGTGCCACCAACACTGGCTACGGTACAGATACGCAGTATTTT
v_call: TRBV4-3; cdr3_length: 16; j_call: TRBJ2-2; clone_size: -; d_call: -; cdr3_aa: CASSRGTGENTGELFF; cdr3_nt: TGCGCCAGCAGCCGAGGGACGGGCGAGAACACCGGGGAGCTGTTTTTT
v_call: TRBV11-2; cdr3_length: 13; j_call: TRBJ1-2; clone_size: -; d_call: -; cdr3_aa: CASSLVQGRGYTF; cdr3_nt: TGTGCCAGCAGCTTAGTTCAGGGGAGAGGCTACACCTTC
v_call: TRBV9; cdr3_length: 16; j_call: TRBJ2-3; clone_size: once; d_call: -; cdr3_aa: CASSVAGTTNTDTQYF; cdr3_nt: TGTGCCAGCAGCGTGGCCGGGACCACCAACACAGATACGCAGTATTTT
v_call: TRBV9; cdr3_length: 13; j_call: TRBJ2-7; clone_size: -; d_call: -; cdr3_aa: CASSYMSSYEQYF; cdr3_nt: TGTGCCAGCAGTTATATGAGCTCCTACGAGCAGTACTTC
v_call: TRBV7-2; cdr3_length: 15; j_call: TRBJ1-3; clone_size: -; d_call: -; cdr3_aa: CASSLAFESGNTIYF; cdr3_nt: TGTGCCAGCAGCTTAGCGTTCGAATCCGGAAACACCATATATTTT
v_call: TRBV30; cdr3_length: 15; j_call: TRBJ2-3; clone_size: -; d_call: TRBD2; cdr3_aa: CAWSVLAGFTDTQYF; cdr3_nt: TGTGCCTGGAGTGTACTAGCGGGATTCACAGATACGCAGTATTTT
v_call: TRBV5-1; cdr3_length: 13; j_call: TRBJ1-2; clone_size: -; d_call: TRBD1; cdr3_aa: CASSWGTGTGYTF; cdr3_nt: TGCGCCAGCAGCTGGGGGACAGGTACTGGCTACACCTTC
v_call: TRBV5-5; cdr3_length: 13; j_call: TRBJ2-3; clone_size: -; d_call: -; cdr3_aa: CASSHDSAATPYF; cdr3_nt: TGTGCCAGCAGCCATGACAGTGCAGCTACGCCGTATTTT
v_call: TRBV5-6; cdr3_length: 14; j_call: TRBJ1-2; clone_size: -; d_call: -; cdr3_aa: CASSPSNRARGYTF; cdr3_nt: TGTGCCAGCAGCCCAAGTAACAGGGCGCGTGGCTACACCTTC
v_call: TRBV30; cdr3_length: 13; j_call: TRBJ2-1; clone_size: -; d_call: -; cdr3_aa: CAWTWIGYNEQFF; cdr3_nt: TGTGCCTGGACCTGGATCGGATACAATGAGCAGTTCTTC
v_call: TRBV27; cdr3_length: 12; j_call: TRBJ1-2; clone_size: -; d_call: TRBD1; cdr3_aa: CASSDRGYGYTF; cdr3_nt: TGTGCCAGCAGTGACAGGGGCTATGGCTACACCTTC
v_call: TRBV7-9; cdr3_length: 15; j_call: TRBJ2-1; clone_size: -; d_call: TRBD2; cdr3_aa: CASSSIKAGEIPRFF; cdr3_nt: TGTGCCAGCAGCTCTATTAAGGCGGGAGAAATCCCTCGGTTCTTC
v_call: TRBV13; cdr3_length: 16; j_call: TRBJ1-1; clone_size: -; d_call: -; cdr3_aa: CASSLGNLGGNTEAFF; cdr3_nt: TGTGCCAGCAGCTTAGGGAACCTCGGGGGTAACACTGAAGCTTTCTTT
v_call: TRBV16; cdr3_length: 14; j_call: TRBJ2-7; clone_size: few; d_call: -; cdr3_aa: CASSQSPATYEQYF; cdr3_nt: TGTGCCAGCAGCCAATCGCCAGCTACCTACGAGCAGTACTTC
v_call: TRBV12-3/TRBV12-4; cdr3_length: 12; j_call: TRBJ2-7; clone_size: -; d_call: -; cdr3_aa: CASRDQVGEQYF; cdr3_nt: TGTGCCAGCCGCGACCAGGTTGGCGAGCAGTACTTC
v_call: TRBV28; cdr3_length: 16; j_call: TRBJ1-3; clone_size: few; d_call: -; cdr3_aa: CASSLYYQGSGNTIYF; cdr3_nt: TGTGCCAGCAGTTTATATTACCAGGGGAGTGGAAACACCATATATTTT
v_call: TRBV3-1/TRBV3-2; cdr3_length: 13; j_call: TRBJ1-3; clone_size: -; d_call: TRBD1; cdr3_aa: CASRSRGLHTIYF; cdr3_nt: TGTGCCAGCAGATCCAGGGGGCTGCACACCATATATTTT
v_call: TRBV4-3; cdr3_length: 17; j_call: TRBJ2-1; clone_size: few; d_call: -; cdr3_aa: CASSQDTVGGYYNEQFF; cdr3_nt: TGCGCCAGCAGCCAAGATACTGTGGGAGGATACTACAATGAGCAGTTCTTC
v_call: TRBV7-2; cdr3_length: 14; j_call: TRBJ1-5; clone_size: -; d_call: -; cdr3_aa: CASSFTRDAQPQHF; cdr3_nt: TGTGCCAGCAGCTTCACCAGGGACGCTCAGCCCCAGCATTTT
v_call: TRBV3-1/TRBV3-2; cdr3_length: 15; j_call: TRBJ1-1; clone_size: -; d_call: -; cdr3_aa: CASSLVRGAHTEAFF; cdr3_nt: TGTGCCAGCAGCCTCGTGAGGGGCGCCCACACTGAAGCTTTCTTT
v_call: TRBV5-4; cdr3_length: 15; j_call: TRBJ2-1; clone_size: once; d_call: TRBD2; cdr3_aa: CASSSERGGEGEQFF; cdr3_nt: TGTGCCAGCAGCTCTGAGCGGGGGGGTGAGGGAGAGCAGTTCTTC
v_call: TRBV5-5; cdr3_length: 15; j_call: TRBJ2-1; clone_size: -; d_call: TRBD2; cdr3_aa: CASSLIAGDNNEQFF; cdr3_nt: TGTGCCAGCAGCTTGATAGCGGGAGATAACAATGAGCAGTTCTTC
v_call: TRBV5-8; cdr3_length: 15; j_call: TRBJ2-2; clone_size: -; d_call: -; cdr3_aa: CASSLVFGDPGELFF; cdr3_nt: TGTGCCAGCAGCTTGGTTTTCGGGGATCCCGGGGAGCTGTTTTTT
v_call: TRBV28; cdr3_length: 15; j_call: TRBJ2-7; clone_size: -; d_call: TRBD1; cdr3_aa: CASSYRTGGFYEQYF; cdr3_nt: TGTGCCAGCAGCTACCGGACAGGGGGTTTCTACGAGCAGTACTTC
v_call: TRBV30; cdr3_length: 12; j_call: TRBJ1-4; clone_size: -; d_call: -; cdr3_aa: CAWREGGAGLFF; cdr3_nt: TGTGCCTGGAGAGAGGGCGGCGCGGGACTGTTTTTT
v_call: TRBV18; cdr3_length: 15; j_call: TRBJ2-1; clone_size: -; d_call: TRBD1; cdr3_aa: CASSPKQGGDDEQFF; cdr3_nt: TGTGCCAGCTCACCAAAACAGGGGGGCGACGATGAGCAGTTCTTC
v_call: TRBV4-1; cdr3_length: 13; j_call: TRBJ1-1; clone_size: -; d_call: -; cdr3_aa: CASSQADATEAFF; cdr3_nt: TGCGCCAGCAGCCAAGCGGACGCTACTGAAGCTTTCTTT
v_call: TRBV5-1; cdr3_length: 16; j_call: TRBJ2-1; clone_size: -; d_call: TRBD1; cdr3_aa: CASSHLRDSLNNEQFF; cdr3_nt: TGCGCCAGCAGCCATCTCCGGGACAGCCTTAACAATGAGCAGTTCTTC
v_call: TRBV5-1; cdr3_length: 16; j_call: TRBJ2-2; clone_size: once; d_call: -; cdr3_aa: CASGTTGTRNTGELFF; cdr3_nt: TGCGCCAGCGGCACCACCGGGACACGGAACACCGGGGAGCTGTTTTTT
v_call: TRBV6-5; cdr3_length: 16; j_call: TRBJ1-1; clone_size: -; d_call: TRBD1; cdr3_aa: CASSYSRTGGHTEAFF; cdr3_nt: TGTGCCAGCAGTTACTCTCGGACAGGGGGTCACACTGAAGCTTTCTTT
v_call: TRBV5-1; cdr3_length: 19; j_call: TRBJ2-4; clone_size: once; d_call: -; cdr3_aa: CASSLGEGGPTLAKNIQYF; cdr3_nt: TGCGCCAGCAGCTTGGGAGAGGGGGGACCGACGTTAGCCAAAAACATTCAGTACTTC
v_call: TRBV7-3; cdr3_length: 16; j_call: TRBJ2-6; clone_size: -; d_call: -; cdr3_aa: CASSRPGVSGANVLTF; cdr3_nt: TGTGCCAGCAGCCGCCCTGGGGTCTCTGGGGCCAACGTCCTGACTTTC
v_call: TRBV12-3/TRBV12-4; cdr3_length: 13; j_call: TRBJ1-2; clone_size: -; d_call: -; cdr3_aa: CASSVGHYYGYTF; cdr3_nt: TGTGCCAGCAGTGTGGGACACTACTATGGCTACACCTTC